The 4 T cell receptor beta chains reported below all come from one sample, sequenced in a study of cytomegalovirus exposure and HLA in healthy donors (dated by TCRdb to about 2017). Library preparation employed the immunoSEQ multiplex PCR assay. TCRdb retrieved this table from immuneACCESS and kept in-frame rearrangements only. Not all clones are present; in checked studies, unresolved V genes account for under half, and no reason is known for the remainder. This sample gives roughly 130,000 clones in total; approximately 91% of them show up just once. Together, the top ten hold roughly 1.4% of the sample. The sequenced sample consisted of PBMCs. These receptors were taken from a man aged 25-40 years in good health and CMV-seronegative.

This rearrangement joins TRBV10-3 to TRBJ2-2; 12 nucleotides align to TRBD2. V trimming: 9 bases; J trimming: 0 bases; junction bases outside the gene matches: 8. The CDR3 spans 17 residues. Germline CDR1 ENHRY, CDR2 SYGVKD. The CDR3, as DNA: TGTGCCATTGGGAGGACTAGCGGGGTCGCGAACACCGGGGAGCTGTTTTTT. Amino acids: CAIGRTSGVANTGELFF.

The chain recombines TRBV29-1 with TRBJ1-1, with no clear D. Germline CDR1 is SQVTM and CDR2 is ANQGSEA. This CDR3 has 12 residues. The V and J ends lost 8 bases and 1 base respectively, with 11 bases between them. The DNA for the CDR3 is TGCAGCTCGCGAACAGAGAACACTGAAGCTTTCTTT. Its protein product is CSSRTENTEAFF.

The chain links TRBV5-4 to TRBJ1-4; 11 bases are a match to TRBD1. This CDR3 is 14 amino acids long. J lost 8 bases, V lost 4 bases, and 4 bases had no gene match. CDR1 is SGHNT and CDR2 is YYREEE in the germline V gene (reference sequence). CDR3 bases: TGTGCCAGCAGCACGGGACAGGGGGGCGAAAAACTGTTTTTT. Its protein is CASSTGQGGEKLFF.

The CDR3 loop reads CASSRHSSSSGSTDTQYF. The CDR3 DNA reads TGCGCCAGCAGCCGTCATTCGTCTTCTAGCGGGAGCACAGATACGCAGTATTTT. The chain recombines TRBV4-3 with TRBJ2-3, with 8 nucleotides matching TRBD2. The CDR3 is made up of 18 amino acids. Germline-derived CDR1 and CDR2 are LGHNA and YSLEER. V trimming: 4 bases; J trimming: 0 bases; junction bases outside the gene matches: 12.